The sequence of this T cell receptor beta chain was determined in a study of beta chain features in type 1 diabetes. Findings and caveats of the study: Moderately but significantly shorter TCRB CDR3s were found in Type 1 diabetes patients in all four CD4+ subsets.

This clone showed up just a few times. The antigen is unknown. Isolated RNA was reverse transcribed in full, so expressed TCRB transcripts were sequenced. Data came from immunoSEQ multiplex PCR; TCRdb stores just in-frame clones and leaves some out. The table lists a few hundred thousand clones, approximately 16% of them singletons, with 0.015% to 0.019% in the top ten. This receptor was taken from a man in his late teens or twenties with type 1 diabetes. The specimen was naive CD4+ T cells from blood.

The CDR3 DNA is TGCGCCAGCAGCCAGGGACAGGGGGTCTACAATGAGCAGTTCTTC. It specifies CASSQGQGVYNEQFF. The chain joins TRBV5-1 to TRBJ2-1, with 11 bases lining up with TRBD1. V gave up 4 bases and J gave up 3 bases; unmatched junction bases: 3. The CDR3 runs 15 residues. CDR1 and CDR2 (germline): SGHRS, YFSETQ.